The source of this TCR beta chain is a study of shared clonotypes between healthy human individuals. Trimming left V 2 bases short and J 4 bases short, with 18 bases between. This CDR3 is 16 amino acids long. Germline V gene data show CDR1 as SEHNR and CDR2 as FQNEAQ (reference sequence). Naive-designated CD8 cells lacked CD45RO, were positively enriched for CCR7, and omitted terminally differentiated effector memory CD45RA+ cells. Only Caucasian adults living in Nashville, Tennessee made up the donor group. Each subset's genomic DNA was shared equally among a number of immunoSEQ plates. Profiling relied on immunoSEQ multiplex PCR, and the TCRdb table lists in-frame clones only, not all of them. The sample has about 2 million clones; roughly 94% are singletons. Comment on this clone: Its antigen is still unknown.

Study-level results: Expectations were that clonotype sharing among donors would be affected by sequencing depth. Rarefaction gave evidence that sorted-subset sequencing remained incomplete despite large depth.

The chain links TRBV7-9 to TRBJ2-7; D ambiguous. The sequence was collected from a man between 18 and 35 years old in good health. Material for sequencing was naive CD8+ T cells sorted from blood. CDR3 sequence (DNA): TGTGCCAGCAGCTTAACTGCAGGCCTAGAGGTTTACGAGCAGTACTTC. Translation gives CASSLTAGLEVYEQYF.